Following are 28 T cell receptor beta chains from one sample sequenced in a study of glioma-infiltrating T cells after dendritic cell vaccination. The protocol was immunoSEQ multiplex PCR, while the TCRdb copy is restricted to in-frame clones and leaves out a portion. The sample yields roughly 100,000 clones, roughly 81% seen once. The source material was blood, sampled before dendritic cell vaccination. The receptor set was obtained from a human donor with glioblastoma.

This chain joins TRBV11-2 and TRBJ2-6; weak D call: TRBD1 (7 bases). Trimming stripped 5 bases from V and 3 bases from J, with 20 bases between. The germline CDR1 and CDR2 sequences are SGHAT and FQNNGV. The CDR3 contains 18 residues. As DNA, the CDR3 is TGTGCCAGCAGCCCGGGCGGGACAGTACCGGATGGGGCCAACGTCCTGACTTTC. Residues: CASSPGGTVPDGANVLTF.

The rearrangement links TRBV19 to TRBJ2-2; no clear D gene. The CDR3 loop spans 14 amino acids. V shed 4 bases and J shed 2 bases, with 8 bases lying between them. Germline assignment: CDR1 LNHDA and CDR2 SQIVND (reference sequence). As DNA, the CDR3 is TGTGCCAGTAGTACCTATGCAAACACCGGGGAGCTGTTTTTT. Amino acid sequence: CASSTYANTGELFF.

The chain recombines TRBV30 with TRBJ2-5; 7 bases map to TRBD1. The CDR3 sequence is 12 residues long. The J segment lost 4 bases and the V segment lost 5 bases, leaving 4 bases of the junction unmatched. CDR1 and CDR2 from the germline V gene are GTSNPN and SVGIG (reference sequence). The CDR3 DNA sequence: TGTGCCTGGGACAGGGTAATAGAGACCCAGTACTTC. Amino acid sequence: CAWDRVIETQYF. The variable domain in full, completed from reference TRBV30 and TRBJ2-5, reads SQTIHQWPATLVQPVGSPLSLECTVEGTSNPNLYWYRQAAGRGLQLLFYSVGIGQISSEVPQNLSASRPQDRQFILSSKKLLLSDSGFYLCAWDRVIETQYFGPGTRLLVL.

V gene TRBV14 combines with J gene TRBJ1-2; D is perhaps TRBD1 (6 bases). Germline lookup yields CDR1 SGHDN and CDR2 FVKESK. V was clipped by 0 bases and J by 4 bases, with 9 bases between them. This CDR3 contains 14 residues. The CDR3 region has the DNA TGTGCCAGCAGCCAAGACAGGGGTTCCTATGGCTACACCTTC. Its protein product is CASSQDRGSYGYTF.

V is TRBV4-2 and J is TRBJ2-1; 8 positions match TRBD2. Germline lookup yields CDR1 LGHNA and CDR2 YNFKEQ. V was clipped by 2 bases and J by 3 bases; unmatched bases: 9. The CDR3 consists of 17 residues. The CDR3 region has the DNA TGTGCCAGCAGCCAACTTCTGTCGGGGGGGTACTACAATGAGCAGTTCTTC. Residues: CASSQLLSGGYYNEQFF.

The chain joins TRBV12-5 to TRBJ2-7; D perhaps matches TRBD1 (6 bases). In germline, CDR1 is LGHNT, CDR2 FRNRAP. V was pared by 8 bases and J by 0 bases, with 11 bases between. The CDR3 runs 13 residues. The CDR3 DNA follows: TGTGCTAGTCTACCAGGGGACTCCTACGAGCAGTACTTC. It encodes CASLPGDSYEQYF.

DNA for the CDR3: TGCGCCAGCAGCCAAGTTGGGCGGGGGTTACACGAGCAGTACTTC. The encoded protein is CASSQVGRGLHEQYF. The rearrangement links TRBV4-1 to TRBJ2-7; 7 bases are shared with TRBD2. Germline lookup yields CDR1 MGHRA and CDR2 YSYEKL. V lost 1 base and J lost 5; bases outside the gene matches: 8. This CDR3 comprises 15 residues.

The chain combines TRBV5-6 with TRBJ2-1; D possibly corresponds to TRBD1 (6 bases). This CDR3 is built from 15 residues. V was shortened by 1 base and J by 0 bases, with 8 bases between the two germline ends. CDR1 and CDR2 (germline): SGHDT, YYEEEE. The CDR3 region is CASSLTGNSYNEQFF. DNA for the CDR3: TGTGCCAGCAGCTTGACAGGGAACTCCTACAATGAGCAGTTCTTC.

The CDR3 sequence is CASSLDVDNEQFF. CDR3 DNA sequence: TGCGCCAGCAGCTTGGACGTAGACAATGAGCAGTTCTTC. The J gene is TRBJ2-1, the V gene TRBV5-1; the D is unclear. Germline V gives CDR1 SGHRS, CDR2 YFSETQ. The CDR3 has 13 residues. The ends were cut back, 0 bases at V and 5 bases at J, with 6 bases in the middle.

The chain couples TRBV7-9 to TRBJ1-2; D may be TRBD1 (6 bases). V was trimmed by 6 bases and J by 4 bases, leaving 15 bases between them. Germline CDR1 is SEHNR and CDR2 is FQNEAQ (reference sequence). The CDR3 is 14 residues long. The CDR3 DNA reads TGTGCCAGCAGGGCTACAGGGTGGGGCTATGGCTACACCTTC. Protein sequence: CASRATGWGYGYTF.

J is TRBJ1-5 and V is TRBV30; D perhaps matches TRBD1 (6 bases). Trimming removed 4 bases from V and 7 bases from J, with 11 bases in between. CDR3 length: 12 amino acids. Germline V CDR1 and CDR2: GTSNPN, SVGIG (reference sequence). The CDR3 here is CAWNRAGQPQHF. CDR3 bases: TGTGCCTGGAACAGGGCAGGCCAGCCCCAGCATTTT. Looking up the rest from reference TRBV30 and TRBJ1-5 gives the full variable domain: SQTIHQWPATLVQPVGSPLSLECTVEGTSNPNLYWYRQAAGRGLQLLFYSVGIGQISSEVPQNLSASRPQDRQFILSSKKLLLSDSGFYLCAWNRAGQPQHFGDGTRLSIL.

The chain couples TRBV2 to TRBJ2-5; TRBD2 matches at 7 bases. CDR3 length equals 15 residues. The germline V gene has CDR1 SNHLY and CDR2 FYNNEI. V shed 3 bases, J shed 1 base, and the junction held 5 bases outside the gene matches. For the CDR3, the DNA is TGTGCCAGCAGTGATCCTAGCGGAGTCCAAGAGACCCAGTACTTC. The encoded protein is CASSDPSGVQETQYF.

The rearrangement joins TRBV2 to TRBJ2-4; 13 nucleotides align to TRBD2. This CDR3 has 18 amino acids. Germline V gives CDR1 SNHLY, CDR2 FYNNEI. Trimming at V came to 6 bases and at J to 0 bases, leaving 8 bases not matched to a gene. The CDR3 DNA reads TGTGCCAGCAGACGGACTAGCGGGGGCGGTCTAGCCAAAAACATTCAGTACTTC. Its protein is CASRRTSGGGLAKNIQYF.

On this clone: The junction differs from germline at one of its ends, possibly a read error. The chain employs TRBV7-7 and TRBJ2-3; possibly TRBD1 for D (6 bases). The length of the CDR3 is 13 residues. Looked up from germline, CDR1 is SSHAT and CDR2 is FNYEAQ (reference sequence). For the CDR3, the DNA is TGTGCTAGCAGCTCAGGGGGCACAGATACGCAGTATTTT. Translating it yields CASSSGGTDTQYF.

The rearrangement uses TRBV10-3 and TRBJ1-2; 9 bases line up with TRBD1. The trim removed 4 bases at V and 7 bases at J, leaving 10 bases unmatched. Germline V lookup: CDR1 ENHRY, CDR2 SYGVKD. The CDR3 loop spans 15 amino acids. CDR3 in amino acids: CAISGMTGQGLGYTF. CDR3 nucleotide sequence: TGTGCCATCAGTGGAATGACGGGACAGGGACTTGGCTACACCTTC.

V gene TRBV18 combines with J gene TRBJ2-5, with 11 bases aligning to TRBD2. CDR1 is KGHSH, CDR2 LQKENI, per germline. The CDR3 is made up of 17 amino acids. The V segment lost 4 bases and the J segment 2 bases; nucleotides outside the gene matches: 9. As DNA, the CDR3 is TGTGCCAGCTCACTGGGGACTAGCGGAACGTTTCAAGAGACCCAGTACTTC. Amino acids: CASSLGTSGTFQETQYF.

This clone was seen a single time. The V call is TRBV11-2, the J call TRBJ1-1; D is undetermined. This CDR3 region has 17 residues. V was trimmed by 0 bases and J by 1 base, leaving 15 bases between them. Germline assignment: CDR1 SGHAT and CDR2 FQNNGV. This CDR3 is CASSLDLVRIANTEAFF. In nucleotides, the CDR3 is TGTGCCAGCAGCTTAGATTTAGTGCGGATTGCGAACACTGAAGCTTTCTTT.

This chain uses TRBV7-9 with TRBJ1-4; a weak D match, TRBD1 (5 bases). Germline CDR1 is SEHNR and CDR2 is FQNEAQ (reference sequence). V lost 5 bases and J lost 6, with 16 bases in between. The CDR3 contains 15 residues. The CDR3 DNA is TGTGCCAGCAGCCCGATGGGGCAGGGTGATGAAAAACTGTTTTTT. Translating gives CASSPMGQGDEKLFF. Complete variable domain (other parts from reference TRBV7-9 and TRBJ1-4): DTGVSQNPRHKITKRGQNVTFRCDPISEHNRLYWYRQTLGQGPEFLTYFQNEAQLEKSRLLSDRFSAERPKGSFSTLEIQRTEQGDSAMYLCASSPMGQGDEKLFFGSGTQLSVL.

This chain joins TRBV10-3 and TRBJ2-3, with unresolved D. V was clipped by 4 bases and J by 4 bases, with 12 bases between them. Germline V gene lookup returns CDR1 ENHRY and CDR2 SYGVKD. There are 14 residues in the CDR3. The CDR3 sequence is CAISAAVEADTQYF. CDR3 sequence (DNA): TGTGCCATCAGTGCAGCAGTCGAGGCAGATACGCAGTATTTT.

The chain links TRBV19 to TRBJ1-4; 9 bases fit TRBD1. Trimming cost V 4 bases and J 8 bases; bases outside gene matches: 8. Germline V lookup: CDR1 LNHDA, CDR2 SQIVND (reference sequence). CDR3 length equals 15 residues. For the CDR3, the DNA is TGTGCCAGTAGTACCTCACAGGGGGCAGGGGAAAAACTGTTTTTT. Its protein product is CASSTSQGAGEKLFF. Complete variable domain (other parts from reference TRBV19 and TRBJ1-4): DGGITQSPKYLFRKEGQNVTLSCEQNLNHDAMYWYRQDPGQGLRLIYYSQIVNDFQKGDIAEGYSVSREKKESFPLTVTSAQKNPTAFYLCASSTSQGAGEKLFFGSGTQLSVL.

The genes are TRBV15 and TRBJ1-2; perhaps TRBD1 as D (5 bases). V lost 1 base, J lost 4 bases, and 10 bases lay in between. This CDR3 spans 14 amino acids. Germline V gene sequence: CDR1 LNHNV, CDR2 YYDKDF (reference sequence). The CDR3 DNA sequence: TGTGCCACCAGCAGAGGGCGGGGCGGCTATGGCTACACCTTC. It yields the protein CATSRGRGGYGYTF.

This clone was detected once. V is TRBV19 and J is TRBJ1-2; the match to TRBD1 covers 10 bases. V trimming: 5 bases; J trimming: 7 bases; junction bases outside the gene matches: 7. Germline V gives CDR1 LNHDA, CDR2 SQIVND (reference sequence). The CDR3 spans 14 residues. This CDR3 reads CASSVTGGGSGYTF. The CDR3, as DNA: TGTGCCAGTAGTGTGACAGGGGGCGGTTCTGGCTACACCTTC.

J is TRBJ1-6 and V is TRBV4-2; tentatively, D is TRBD1 (6 bases). The CDR3 covers 15 residues. The V end lost 0 bases, the J end lost 10 bases, and 13 bases lay between the germline ends. The germline gives CDR1 LGHNA, CDR2 YNFKEQ. CDR3 loop: CASSQDGTPRSPLHF. The CDR3 nucleotides are TGTGCCAGCAGCCAAGATGGGACACCTCGATCACCCCTCCACTTT.

The V gene is TRBV18, the J gene TRBJ1-1; D is undetermined. Germline V gene data show CDR1 as KGHSH and CDR2 as LQKENI. This CDR3 contains 15 residues. The ends were cut back, 4 bases at V and 1 base at J, with 13 bases in the middle. CDR3 loop: CASSLNRPGNTEAFF. The CDR3 DNA reads TGTGCCAGCTCACTAAACCGCCCGGGGAACACTGAAGCTTTCTTT.

J is TRBJ2-7 and V is TRBV28, with D unresolved. Germline lookup yields CDR1 MDHEN and CDR2 SYDVKM. The length of the CDR3 is 12 residues. The V and J ends lost 7 bases and 5 bases respectively, with 12 bases between them. The CDR3 loop is CASTATGDEQYF. In DNA form, the CDR3 reads TGTGCCAGCACCGCAACCGGAGACGAGCAGTACTTC.

This rearrangement joins TRBV2 to TRBJ2-1; D is perhaps TRBD2 (7 bases). Per the germline V gene, CDR1 is SNHLY and CDR2 is FYNNEI. Trimming took off 8 bases at V and 6 bases at J, with 11 bases between the two ends. This CDR3 has 12 residues. CDR3 nucleotides: TGTGCCAGCGGGGGGGGCTCCAATGAGCAGTTCTTC. Residues: CASGGGSNEQFF.

The rearrangement uses TRBV10-2 and TRBJ1-6, with 9 bases fitting TRBD1. Losses at the gene ends were 6 bases for V and 10 bases for J; bases not matched to a gene: 16. There are 17 residues in the CDR3. Germline CDR1 and CDR2: WSHSY and SAAADI. The DNA for the CDR3 is TGCGCCAGCAGAGTTGGGACAGGGCGACGTGGGGGCTCACCCCTCCACTTT. Amino acid sequence: CASRVGTGRRGGSPLHF.

The rearrangement uses TRBV30 and TRBJ1-2, with 7 bases lining up with TRBD1. J was trimmed by 11 bases and V by 1 base; bases with no gene match: 10. CDR1 and CDR2 from the germline V gene are GTSNPN and SVGIG (reference sequence). The CDR3 is made up of 13 amino acids. CDR3 residues: CAWSAGQGVWYTF. CDR3 in DNA: TGTGCCTGGAGTGCGGGGCAGGGGGTGTGGTACACCTTC.